What follows describes a single TCR beta chain. Clones were sequenced by immunoSEQ multiplex PCR, and TCRdb holds only the in-frame ones, with some missing. The sample includes 250,000 to 300,000 clones, roughly 82% of them seen just once. This specimen comes from a study of control samples from healthy donors and cancer patients. The CDR3 is 15 amino acids. Germline V lookup: CDR1 KGHSH, CDR2 LQKENI. Trimming removed 6 bases from V and 0 bases from J, with 14 bases in between. The V call is TRBV18, the J call TRBJ1-1, with a tentative D call TRBD1 (6 bases). Source material: PBMCs. The clonotype was recovered from a woman in her fifties or sixties with lung cancer. As DNA, the CDR3 is TGTGCCAGCTCGCTCGGGGGGGCCATGAACACTGAAGCTTTCTTT. Translated: CASSLGGAMNTEAFF.